This is a list of T cell receptor beta chains from one sample in a study of CD8 T cells in ankylosing spondylitis. A single record per CDR3 protein comes from TCRdb applying MiXCR to the 5' RACE reads. The table includes 200,000 to 250,000 distinct CDR3 sequences, around a tenth detected once. Sequences were obtained from blood, either unsorted or a sorted T cell fraction (not recorded which). These receptors came from a male donor with ankylosing spondylitis or in good health (not recorded which). Both conserved end residues are part of each CDR3. The D gene is left open where the match is weak. The size field is filled for only some rows; it gives once, few, many or a size class.

v_call	d_call	clone_size	j_call	cdr3_aa	cdr3_nt
TRBV20-1	NA	few	TRBJ2-1	CSASGGEQFF	TGCAGTGCTAGTGGGGGGGAGCAGTTCTTC
TRBV29-1	TRBD1	many	TRBJ2-5	CSALPGQGAGTQYF	TGCAGCGCCTTACCGGGACAGGGGGCTGGGACCCAGTACTTC
TRBV12-3/TRBV12-4	TRBD1	many	TRBJ2-7	CASRSQGALNEQYF	TGTGCCAGCAGGTCCCAGGGGGCTCTGAACGAGCAGTACTTC
TRBV5-1	NA	many	TRBJ2-5	CASSLVWGGETQYF	TGCGCCAGCAGCTTGGTCTGGGGTGGGGAGACCCAGTACTTC
TRBV6-2/TRBV6-3	NA	few	TRBJ2-1	CASTPGNYNEQFF	TGTGCCAGCACCCCTGGGAACTACAATGAGCAGTTCTTC
TRBV20-1	NA	many	TRBJ2-1	CSAPDRSNEQFF	TGCAGTGCCCCCGACCGAAGCAATGAGCAGTTCTTC
TRBV27	NA	many	TRBJ2-2	CASSPLRFGTDIGELFF	TGTGCCAGCAGTCCCCTTCGATTCGGGACGGACATCGGGGAGCTGTTTTTT
TRBV13	NA	many	TRBJ2-5	CASSSPPETQYF	TGTGCCAGCAGCAGCCCACCGGAGACCCAGTACTTC
TRBV12-3/TRBV12-4	NA	NA	TRBJ1-3	CASSLELITGGSGGNTIYF	TGTGCCAGCAGTTTAGAGTTAATTACGGGGGGATCTGGTGGAAACACCATATATTTT
TRBV15	TRBD1	many	TRBJ2-7	CATSPDRGTYEQYF	TGTGCCACCAGCCCGGACAGGGGGACCTACGAGCAGTACTTC
TRBV6-5	NA	many	TRBJ1-1	CASSYGGRMNTEAFF	TGTGCCAGCAGTTACGGGGGACGGATGAACACTGAAGCTTTCTTT
TRBV3-1	NA	many	TRBJ1-1	CASSQGGFRAFF	TGTGCCAGCAGCCAAGGAGGGTTTCGAGCTTTCTTT
TRBV10-2	TRBD2	NA	TRBJ2-1	CASSRPSSGEGNEQFF	TGCGCCAGCAGTCGGCCGTCCAGCGGGGAAGGTAATGAGCAGTTCTTC
TRBV29-1	NA	many	TRBJ1-2	CSVEATYYGYTF	TGCAGCGTTGAGGCCACCTACTATGGCTACACCTTC
TRBV12-3/TRBV12-4	TRBD1	few	TRBJ1-1	CASRIDRVEAFF	TGTGCCAGCAGGATAGACAGGGTTGAAGCTTTCTTT
TRBV7-9	NA	once	TRBJ1-1	CASSLTTGSTEAFF	TGTGCCAGCAGCCTCACGACGGGGAGCACTGAAGCTTTCTTT
TRBV9	NA	many	TRBJ2-2	CASSAQTETNTGELFF	TGTGCCAGCAGCGCCCAGACAGAAACGAACACCGGGGAGCTGTTTTTT
TRBV5-1	NA	many	TRBJ2-2	CASSLSSPGNTGELFF	TGCGCCAGCAGTTTGTCCAGCCCGGGGAACACCGGGGAGCTGTTTTTT
TRBV11-2	NA	few	TRBJ2-7	CASSLPKSSYEQYF	TGTGCCAGCAGCTTACCCAAGTCATCCTACGAGCAGTACTTC
TRBV5-5	NA	many	TRBJ2-2	CASSLVGLGGELFF	TGTGCCAGCAGCTTGGTCGGACTGGGCGGGGAGCTGTTTTTT
TRBV6-5	NA	many	TRBJ2-1	CASSYVSSSLYYNEQFF	TGTGCCAGCAGTTACGTTTCTTCTAGCCTCTACTACAATGAGCAGTTCTTC
TRBV7-2	NA	NA	TRBJ2-1	CASSLVGGAGSNEQFF	TGTGCCAGCAGCTTAGTTGGGGGTGCGGGAAGCAATGAGCAGTTCTTC
TRBV20-1	NA	NA	TRBJ1-1	CSARRTESGGTEAFF	TGCAGTGCTAGACGGACGGAGTCGGGGGGCACTGAAGCTTTCTTT
TRBV3-1	NA	NA	TRBJ2-5	CASSQALQETQYF	TGTGCCAGCAGCCAAGCGCTTCAAGAGACCCAGTACTTC
TRBV15	NA	many	TRBJ2-7	CATSRDTTSEQYF	TGTGCCACCAGCAGAGATACGACATCCGAGCAGTACTTC
TRBV18	NA	NA	TRBJ2-2	CASSPREPPNTGELFF	TGTGCCAGCTCACCCCGAGAACCGCCGAACACCGGGGAGCTGTTTTTT
TRBV2	NA	NA	TRBJ2-2	CATFRQLSLLTGGELFF	TGTGCCACCTTTAGACAGCTCAGTCTACTGACGGGCGGGGAGCTGTTTTTT
TRBV6-1	TRBD1	NA	TRBJ2-7	CASSEGDRGAYKQYF	TGTGCCAGCAGTGAAGGGGACAGGGGTGCTTACAAGCAGTACTTC